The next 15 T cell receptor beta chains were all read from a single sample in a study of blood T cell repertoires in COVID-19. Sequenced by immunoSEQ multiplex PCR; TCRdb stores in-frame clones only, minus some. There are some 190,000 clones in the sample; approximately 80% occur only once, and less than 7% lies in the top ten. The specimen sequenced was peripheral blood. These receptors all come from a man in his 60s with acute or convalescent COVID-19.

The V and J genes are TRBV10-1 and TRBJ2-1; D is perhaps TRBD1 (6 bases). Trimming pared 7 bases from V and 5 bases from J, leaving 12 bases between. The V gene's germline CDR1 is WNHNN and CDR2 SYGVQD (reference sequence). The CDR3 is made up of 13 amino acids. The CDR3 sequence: CASTGTSNNEQFF. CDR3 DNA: TGCGCCAGCACTGGGACAAGTAACAATGAGCAGTTCTTC.

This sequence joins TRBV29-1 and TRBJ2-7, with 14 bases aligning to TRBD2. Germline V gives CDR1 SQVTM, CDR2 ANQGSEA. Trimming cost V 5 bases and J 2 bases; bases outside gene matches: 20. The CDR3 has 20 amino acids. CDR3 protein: CSVLNPLTSGRASKAYEQYF. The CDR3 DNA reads TGCAGCGTTTTAAACCCATTGACTAGCGGGAGGGCCAGTAAAGCCTACGAGCAGTACTTC.

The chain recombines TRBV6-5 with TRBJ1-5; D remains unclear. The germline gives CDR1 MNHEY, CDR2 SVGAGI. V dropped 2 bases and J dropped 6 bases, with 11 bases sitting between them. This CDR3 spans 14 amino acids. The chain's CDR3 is CASSYGAGSQPQHF. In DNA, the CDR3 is TGTGCCAGCAGTTACGGTGCGGGGTCTCAGCCCCAGCATTTT.

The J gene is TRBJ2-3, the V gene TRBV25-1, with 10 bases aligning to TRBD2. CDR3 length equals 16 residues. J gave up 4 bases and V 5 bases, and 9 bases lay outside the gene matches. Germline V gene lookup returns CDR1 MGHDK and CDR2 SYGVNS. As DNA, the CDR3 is TGTGCCAGCAGTTACCTAGCGGGAGCGCGGGCAGATACGCAGTATTTT. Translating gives CASSYLAGARADTQYF.

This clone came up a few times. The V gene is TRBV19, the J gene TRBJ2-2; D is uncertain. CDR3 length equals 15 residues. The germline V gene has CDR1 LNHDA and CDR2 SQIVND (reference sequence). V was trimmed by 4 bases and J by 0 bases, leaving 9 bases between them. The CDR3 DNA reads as TGTGCCAGTAGTACCGCCCTACCGAACACCGGGGAGCTGTTTTTT. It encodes CASSTALPNTGELFF.

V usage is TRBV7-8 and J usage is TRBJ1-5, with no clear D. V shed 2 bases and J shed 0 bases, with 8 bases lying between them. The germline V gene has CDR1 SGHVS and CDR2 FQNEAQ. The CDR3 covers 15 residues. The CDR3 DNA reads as TGTGCCAGCAGCTTATCCGGTGATAGCAATCAGCCCCAGCATTTT. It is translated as CASSLSGDSNQPQHF.

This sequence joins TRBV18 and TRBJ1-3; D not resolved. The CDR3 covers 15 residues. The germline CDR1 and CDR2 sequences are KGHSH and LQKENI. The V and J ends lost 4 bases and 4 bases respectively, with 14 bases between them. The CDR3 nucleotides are TGTGCCAGCTCACTAACTATAAGAAGAGGAAACACCATATATTTT. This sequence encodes CASSLTIRRGNTIYF.

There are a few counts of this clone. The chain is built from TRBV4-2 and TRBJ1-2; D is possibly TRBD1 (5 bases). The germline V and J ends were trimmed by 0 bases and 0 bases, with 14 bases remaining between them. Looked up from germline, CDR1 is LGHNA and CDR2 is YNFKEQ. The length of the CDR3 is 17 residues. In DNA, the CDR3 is TGTGCCAGCAGCCAAGATAAGGGGTGGGGCTCTAACTATGGCTACACCTTC. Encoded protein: CASSQDKGWGSNYGYTF.

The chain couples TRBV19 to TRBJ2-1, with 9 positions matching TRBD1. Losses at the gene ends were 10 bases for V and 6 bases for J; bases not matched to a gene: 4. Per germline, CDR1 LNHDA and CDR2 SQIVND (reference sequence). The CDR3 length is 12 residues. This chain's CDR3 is CATQTGGNEQFF. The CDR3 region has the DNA TGTGCCACCCAGACAGGGGGCAATGAGCAGTTCTTC.

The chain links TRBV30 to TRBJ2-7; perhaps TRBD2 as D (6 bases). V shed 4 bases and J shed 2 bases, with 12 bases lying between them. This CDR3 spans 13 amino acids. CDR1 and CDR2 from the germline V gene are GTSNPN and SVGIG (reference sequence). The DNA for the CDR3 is TGTGCCTGGAAAATCGGGAGTGCCTACGAGCAGTACTTC. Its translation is CAWKIGSAYEQYF.

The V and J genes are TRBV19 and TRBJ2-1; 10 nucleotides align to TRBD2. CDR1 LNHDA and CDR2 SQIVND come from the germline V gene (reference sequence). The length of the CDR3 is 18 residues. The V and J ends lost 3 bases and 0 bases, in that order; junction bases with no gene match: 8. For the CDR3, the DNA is TGTGCCAGTAGTATTTTGACTAGCGGGTCGGGCTCCTACAATGAGCAGTTCTTC. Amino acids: CASSILTSGSGSYNEQFF.

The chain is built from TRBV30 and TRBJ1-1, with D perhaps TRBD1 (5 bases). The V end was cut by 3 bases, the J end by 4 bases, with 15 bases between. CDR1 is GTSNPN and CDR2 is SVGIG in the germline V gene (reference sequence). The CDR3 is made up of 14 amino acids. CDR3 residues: CAWRGQPAFTEAFF. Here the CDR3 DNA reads TGTGCCTGGAGGGGGCAGCCCGCCTTCACTGAAGCTTTCTTT.

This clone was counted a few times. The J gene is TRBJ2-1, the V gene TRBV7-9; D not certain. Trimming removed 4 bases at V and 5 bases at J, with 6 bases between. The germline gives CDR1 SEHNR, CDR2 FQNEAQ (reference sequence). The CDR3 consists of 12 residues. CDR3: CASSSNDNEQFF. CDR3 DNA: TGTGCCAGCAGCTCTAATGACAATGAGCAGTTCTTC.

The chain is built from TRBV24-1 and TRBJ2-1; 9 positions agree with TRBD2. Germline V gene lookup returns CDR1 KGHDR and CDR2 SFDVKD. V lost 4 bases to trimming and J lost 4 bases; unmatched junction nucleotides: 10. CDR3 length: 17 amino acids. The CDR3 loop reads CATSELAGDPGYNEQFF. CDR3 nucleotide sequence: TGTGCCACCAGTGAGTTAGCGGGAGACCCCGGGTACAATGAGCAGTTCTTC.

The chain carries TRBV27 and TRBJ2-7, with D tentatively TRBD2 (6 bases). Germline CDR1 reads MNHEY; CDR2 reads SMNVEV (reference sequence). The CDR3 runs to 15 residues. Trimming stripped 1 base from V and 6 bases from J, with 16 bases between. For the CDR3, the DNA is TGTGCCAGCAGTTTATTGCTAGGGGTCGGGGGCGAGCAGTACTTC. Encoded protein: CASSLLLGVGGEQYF.